The rows below give T cell receptor beta chains drawn from one sample of a study of chemoradiotherapy in HPV16-positive cancers. The table came from immunoSEQ multiplex PCR; TCRdb's copy has only in-frame clones and leaves some out. The table lists about 2,900 clones, roughly 85% of them singletons. Source: tumor tissue, taken from a patient who underwent chemoradiotherapy. The source is a human donor with HPV-associated anogenital cancer. The CDR3 runs from the conserved cysteine through the conserved F or W. The order of the fields is clone size, V gene, D gene, J gene, CDR3 protein, CDR3 DNA. The D gene is left open where the match is weak. Clone size appears in some rows only: once, few, many, or a class for an expanded clone.

NA	TRBV29-1	NA	TRBJ1-4	CSGTASGDEKLFF	TGCAGCGGAACAGCATCCGGGGATGAAAAACTGTTTTTT
NA	TRBV6-5	NA	TRBJ2-7	CASSSWPIWEQYF	TGTGCCAGCAGTTCCTGGCCGATTTGGGAGCAGTACTTC
NA	TRBV6-4	NA	TRBJ1-1	CASSDSGSEAFF	TGTGCCAGCAGTGACTCGGGCAGTGAAGCTTTCTTT
NA	TRBV2	NA	TRBJ1-2	CAIRGYGYTF	TGTGCCATCCGAGGCTATGGCTACACCTTC
NA	TRBV5-1	NA	TRBJ2-2	CASSPETGELFF	TGCGCCAGCAGCCCGGAAACCGGGGAGCTGTTTTTT
once	TRBV11-2	NA	TRBJ1-1	CASTYMGTEAFF	TGTGCCAGCACCTATATGGGGACTGAAGCTTTCTTT
NA	TRBV7-9	NA	TRBJ1-2	CASSPRTRTDYGYTF	TGTGCCAGCAGCCCCAGAACCCGGACAGACTATGGCTACACCTTC
large	TRBV6-1	NA	TRBJ1-6	CASSVLGILNNSPLHF	TGTGCCAGCAGTGTTTTGGGAATTCTGAATAATTCACCCCTCCACTTT
NA	TRBV5-1	NA	TRBJ1-2	CASTSDTPDGYTF	TGCGCCAGCACCTCCGACACCCCGGATGGCTACACCTTC
NA	TRBV7-6	NA	TRBJ2-5	CASSFGVEETQYF	TGTGCCAGCAGCTTCGGGGTAGAAGAGACCCAGTACTTC
once	TRBV7-8	NA	TRBJ2-3	CASSGAAIPDTQYF	TGTGCCAGTTCAGGGGCCGCTATTCCAGATACGCAGTATTTT
NA	TRBV7-8	TRBD1	TRBJ1-1	CASSPTGDRGHTEAFF	TGTGCCAGCAGCCCCACAGGGGACAGGGGGCACACTGAAGCTTTCTTT
NA	TRBV27	NA	TRBJ2-7	CASKDGENPYEQYF	TGTGCCAGCAAAGATGGCGAAAACCCCTACGAGCAGTACTTC
NA	TRBV5-1	NA	TRBJ2-1	CASSASLAGLDEQFF	TGCGCCAGCAGCGCCAGCTTGGCGGGGTTGGATGAGCAGTTCTTC
NA	TRBV5-4	NA	TRBJ1-1	CASSLAGGASMAFF	TGTGCCAGCAGCTTGGCGGGGGGCGCCAGTATGGCTTTCTTT
few	TRBV16	NA	TRBJ2-7	CASSPNRGDAPHEQYF	TGTGCCAGCAGCCCAAACCGAGGGGACGCCCCCCACGAGCAGTACTTC
NA	TRBV5-1	TRBD2	TRBJ2-7	CASSLPSGTYEQYF	TGCGCCAGCAGCTTGCCTAGCGGAACCTACGAGCAGTACTTC
NA	TRBV5-5	TRBD1	TRBJ1-6	CASSYDRVNSPLHF	TGTGCCAGCAGTTATGACAGGGTAAATTCACCCCTCCACTTT
NA	TRBV28	NA	TRBJ1-5	CASSLLRGPQHF	TGTGCCAGCAGTTTATTGAGGGGGCCCCAGCATTTT
few	TRBV6-5	TRBD1	TRBJ1-4	CASSYLRDRGLEKLFF	TGTGCCAGCAGTTACCTCCGGGACAGGGGACTGGAAAAACTGTTTTTT
NA	TRBV29-1	NA	TRBJ1-1	CSVVYGPEAFF	TGCAGCGTTGTGTATGGCCCTGAAGCTTTCTTT
once	TRBV5-1	NA	TRBJ1-1	CASSFQGPMNTEAFF	TGCGCCAGCAGCTTTCAGGGACCCATGAACACTGAAGCTTTCTTT
few	TRBV4-1	NA	TRBJ1-2	CASSHSPLYGYTF	TGCGCCAGCAGCCATTCCCCCCTCTATGGCTACACCTTC
NA	TRBV2	NA	TRBJ2-2	CASKVWPGVNTGELFF	TGTGCCAGCAAGGTCTGGCCAGGGGTGAACACCGGGGAGCTGTTTTTT
few	TRBV15	NA	TRBJ1-4	CATGTGSTNEKLFF	TGTGCCACCGGGACTGGATCAACTAATGAAAAACTGTTTTTT
NA	TRBV29-1	TRBD1	TRBJ1-1	CSVKRGLNTEAFF	TGCAGCGTTAAAAGGGGGCTGAACACTGAAGCTTTCTTT
NA	TRBV6-6	TRBD2	TRBJ2-1	CASSYSGENEQFF	TGTGCCAGCAGTTACAGCGGGGAAAATGAGCAGTTCTTC
NA	TRBV2	TRBD1	TRBJ1-2	CASWTGYGYTF	TGTGCCAGTTGGACAGGGTATGGCTACACCTTC
NA	TRBV29-1	NA	TRBJ2-2	CSVDTTTGELFF	TGCAGCGTTGACACCACGACCGGGGAGCTGTTTTTT
NA	TRBV10-3	NA	TRBJ2-5	CAIRGPAQETQYF	TGTGCCATCAGGGGCCCGGCACAAGAGACCCAGTACTTC
NA	TRBV15	NA	TRBJ2-3	CATSPSLDTQYF	TGTGCCACCAGTCCAAGCCTAGATACGCAGTATTTT
once	TRBV7-2	NA	TRBJ2-5	CASSPTTLLAGTQYF	TGTGCCAGCAGCCCAACGACCCTCCTAGCAGGGACCCAGTACTTC
NA	TRBV30	NA	TRBJ1-5	CAWSVLGMHQPQHF	TGTGCCTGGAGTGTATTGGGTATGCATCAGCCCCAGCATTTT
NA	TRBV30	TRBD2	TRBJ2-3	CAWKLAGAAAFSQYF	TGTGCCTGGAAGCTAGCGGGGGCGGCAGCGTTCTCGCAGTATTTT
NA	TRBV6-1	NA	TRBJ2-3	CASSDFADTQYF	TGTGCCAGCAGTGACTTCGCAGATACGCAGTATTTT
NA	TRBV9	NA	TRBJ2-2	CASSVDEGYGELFF	TGTGCCAGCAGCGTAGATGAGGGGTACGGGGAGCTGTTTTTT
NA	TRBV2	NA	TRBJ1-4	CASSMREKLFF	TGTGCCAGCAGTATGCGCGAAAAACTGTTTTTT
NA	TRBV6-5	NA	TRBJ1-2	CASSYRGPVYGYTF	TGTGCCAGCAGTTACCGAGGTCCTGTCTATGGCTACACCTTC
NA	TRBV19	NA	TRBJ1-2	CASSLKPPYYTF	TGTGCCAGTAGTTTAAAACCTCCCTACTACACCTTC